These T cell receptor beta chains were read from a single sample in a study of T cells in localized non-small cell lung cancer. Only in-frame clones appear in the TCRdb table, and some are missing; sequencing was by immunoSEQ multiplex PCR. The table shows some 10,000 clones, with roughly four fifths occurring only once. Sample: peripheral blood mononuclear cells, taken before any cancer treatment. The source of these receptors is a female donor of 60 years or more with stage II lung adenocarcinoma. CDR3s include the opening cysteine and the closing phenylalanine or tryptophan. Fields, in order: CDR3 protein, CDR3 DNA, CDR3 length, J gene, V gene, D gene, clone size. The D gene is left open where the match is weak. The size of a clone is reported for some rows only, either as once, few or many, or as a class for expanded clones.

CASSLQGKGGEQYF	TGTGCCAGCAGTTTACAGGGGAAAGGGGGCGAGCAGTACTTC	14	TRBJ2-7	TRBV2	TRBD1	.
CASSLQGSSYNEQFF	TGCGCCAGCAGCTTGCAGGGGAGCTCCTACAATGAGCAGTTCTTC	15	TRBJ2-1	TRBV5-1	.	once
CATSRDRDRELFF	TGTGCCACCAGCAGAGATAGAGACAGGGAACTGTTTTTT	13	TRBJ1-4	TRBV15	TRBD1	few
CASSWEYNSPLHF	TGTGCCAGCAGCTGGGAATATAATTCACCCCTCCACTTT	13	TRBJ1-6	TRBV5-6	.	.
CASSGTHAEGTEAFF	TGTGCCAGCAGTGGGACTCACGCGGAGGGCACTGAAGCTTTCTTT	15	TRBJ1-1	TRBV2	.	.
CASSLGEGGHTEAFF	TGTGCCAGCAGCCTAGGGGAGGGAGGGCACACTGAAGCTTTCTTT	15	TRBJ1-1	TRBV11-3	.	.
CASISTGIPYGYTF	TGTGCCAGCATTTCCACAGGGATCCCCTATGGCTACACCTTC	14	TRBJ1-2	TRBV6-5	.	few
CASSATPGQGAYEQYF	TGTGCCAGCAGCGCTACCCCGGGACAGGGGGCCTACGAGCAGTACTTC	16	TRBJ2-7	TRBV9	TRBD1	.
CAWGRRGVSYEQYF	TGTGCCTGGGGGCGGCGAGGGGTCTCCTACGAGCAGTACTTC	14	TRBJ2-7	TRBV30	.	.
CASSLHYRNTGELFF	TGCGCCAGCAGCTTGCACTACCGGAACACCGGGGAGCTGTTTTTT	15	TRBJ2-2	TRBV5-1	.	.
CAISAQGSGNYGYTF	TGTGCCATCAGTGCACAGGGGAGTGGAAACTATGGCTACACCTTC	15	TRBJ1-2	TRBV10-3	TRBD1	.
CASSFSGGETQYF	TGTGCCAGCAGCTTTAGCGGGGGTGAGACCCAGTACTTC	13	TRBJ2-5	TRBV9	TRBD2	.
CASSDQGIGQFF	TGTGCCAGCAGTGATCAGGGAATAGGGCAGTTCTTC	12	TRBJ2-1	TRBV2	.	.
CASSRPGAGYGYTF	TGCGCCAGCAGCCGCCCAGGGGCGGGGTATGGCTACACCTTC	14	TRBJ1-2	TRBV4-1	.	.
CASTRQALTDTQYF	TGTGCCAGCACTAGACAGGCACTCACAGATACGCAGTATTTT	14	TRBJ2-3	TRBV6-1	.	.
CATSRDWDGYTF	TGTGCCACCAGCAGAGATTGGGATGGCTACACCTTC	12	TRBJ1-2	TRBV15	.	.
CASSQEGGWYNEQFF	TGCGCCAGCAGCCAAGAGGGCGGGTGGTACAATGAGCAGTTCTTC	15	TRBJ2-1	TRBV4-3	.	.
CAISEGTGKTYGYTF	TGTGCCATCAGTGAAGGGACAGGGAAGACCTATGGCTACACCTTC	15	TRBJ1-2	TRBV10-3	TRBD1	.
CASSPQSQKGREQYF	TGTGCCAGCTCACCACAGAGTCAAAAAGGGAGGGAGCAGTACTTC	15	TRBJ2-7	TRBV18	.	.
CASTILAGGPYEQYF	TGTGCCAGCACCATACTAGCGGGAGGGCCCTACGAGCAGTACTTC	15	TRBJ2-7	TRBV6-6	TRBD2	.
CASSLPGINYGYTF	TGCGCCAGCAGCTTGCCAGGGATTAACTATGGCTACACCTTC	14	TRBJ1-2	TRBV5-1	.	.
CASSIDQESDTQYF	TGTGCCAGTAGTATAGATCAGGAGTCAGATACGCAGTATTTT	14	TRBJ2-3	TRBV19	.	.
CASSQDKRARGFGNEKLFF	TGTGCCAGCAGCCAAGATAAACGAGCGCGGGGATTTGGTAATGAAAAACTGTTTTTT	19	TRBJ1-4	TRBV4-2	.	few
CAISVRDEAFF	TGTGCCATCAGTGTCCGGGACGAAGCTTTCTTT	11	TRBJ1-1	TRBV10-3	.	.
CASSVLAGGSTDTQYF	TGCGCCAGCAGCGTCCTAGCGGGGGGAAGCACAGATACGCAGTATTTT	16	TRBJ2-3	TRBV5-1	TRBD2	.
CASSALGTGDYEQYF	TGTGCCAGCAGTGCCCTCGGGACAGGGGACTACGAGCAGTACTTC	15	TRBJ2-7	TRBV28	TRBD1	.
CASSHPQGVGEAFF	TGTGCCAGCAGCCACCCTCAGGGGGTGGGTGAAGCTTTCTTT	14	TRBJ1-1	TRBV5-6	TRBD1	few
CASSPLFEPQHF	TGTGCCAGTAGTCCCCTCTTCGAGCCCCAGCATTTT	12	TRBJ1-5	TRBV19	.	.
CASTVERAGGGGYTF	TGTGCCAGCACCGTGGAAAGGGCGGGGGGTGGTGGCTACACCTTC	15	TRBJ1-2	TRBV28	.	.
CASILTLGGTEAFF	TGTGCCAGCATTTTGACTCTTGGGGGCACTGAAGCTTTCTTT	14	TRBJ1-1	TRBV28	.	.
CASSPGLGGAYEQYF	TGCGCCAGCAGCCCTGGACTGGGGGGGGCGTACGAGCAGTACTTC	15	TRBJ2-7	TRBV4-3	.	.
CASSIGGGARYEQYF	TGTGCCAGTAGTATTGGAGGGGGCGCACGGTACGAGCAGTACTTC	15	TRBJ2-7	TRBV19	.	.
CASSQTATNEKLFF	TGCGCCAGCAGCCAAACAGCAACTAATGAAAAACTGTTTTTT	14	TRBJ1-4	TRBV5-1	.	.
CASSATGTGGPKQYF	TGTGCCAGCAGCGCAACCGGGACAGGGGGCCCTAAGCAGTATTTT	15	TRBJ2-3	TRBV9	TRBD1	.
CASARGGLSGNTIYF	TGTGCCAGCGCCCGCGGGGGGCTCTCTGGAAACACCATATATTTT	15	TRBJ1-3	TRBV9	.	.